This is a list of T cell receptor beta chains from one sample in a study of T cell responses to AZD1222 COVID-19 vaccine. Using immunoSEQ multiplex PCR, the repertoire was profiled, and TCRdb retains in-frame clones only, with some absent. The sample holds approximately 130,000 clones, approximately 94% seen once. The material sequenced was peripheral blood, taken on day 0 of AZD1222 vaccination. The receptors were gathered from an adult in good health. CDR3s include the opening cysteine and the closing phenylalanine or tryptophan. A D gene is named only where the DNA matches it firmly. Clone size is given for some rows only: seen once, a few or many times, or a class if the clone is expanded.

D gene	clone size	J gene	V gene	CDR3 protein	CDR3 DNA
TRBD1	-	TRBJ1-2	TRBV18	CASSRTGDYGYTF	TGTGCCAGCTCCCGGACAGGGGACTATGGCTACACCTTC
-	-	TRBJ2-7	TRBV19	CASSTEYEQYF	TGTGCCAGTAGTACAGAATACGAGCAGTACTTC
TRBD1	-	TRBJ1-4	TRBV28	CASSPDREVYEKLFF	TGTGCCAGCAGCCCAGACAGGGAGGTTTACGAAAAACTGTTTTTT
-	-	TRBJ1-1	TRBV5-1	CASSFRMNTEAFF	TGCGCCAGCAGCTTTCGGATGAACACTGAAGCTTTCTTT
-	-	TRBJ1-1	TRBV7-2	CASKAGGNTEAFF	TGTGCCAGCAAGGCTGGGGGGAACACTGAAGCTTTCTTT
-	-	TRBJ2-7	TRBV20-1	CSARVLGEQYF	TGCAGTGCTAGAGTGCTGGGCGAGCAGTACTTC
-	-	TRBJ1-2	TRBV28	CASSKTGNYGYTF	TGTGCCAGCAGTAAGACAGGAAACTATGGCTACACCTTC
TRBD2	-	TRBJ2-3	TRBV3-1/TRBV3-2	CASSQGPGGRTDTQYF	TGTGCCAGCAGCCAAGGTCCGGGAGGCCGCACAGATACGCAGTATTTT
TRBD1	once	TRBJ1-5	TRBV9	CASSATGGTQPQHF	TGTGCCAGCAGCGCAACAGGGGGGACTCAGCCCCAGCATTTT
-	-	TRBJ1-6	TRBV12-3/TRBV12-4	CASSFLDNSPLHF	TGTGCCAGCAGTTTCTTAGATAATTCACCCCTCCACTTT
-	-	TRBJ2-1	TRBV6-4	CASSDRDASEQFF	TGTGCCAGCAGTGACCGGGACGCTTCAGAGCAGTTCTTC
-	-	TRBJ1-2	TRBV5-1	CASSLEYSGKGTF	TGCGCCAGCAGCTTGGAGTACTCAGGGAAAGGCACCTTC
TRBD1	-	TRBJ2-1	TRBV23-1	CASSQSNGFGQGDHPLGNEQFF	TGCGCCAGCAGTCAATCGAACGGTTTTGGACAGGGCGACCACCCCCTAGGAAATGAGCAGTTCTTC
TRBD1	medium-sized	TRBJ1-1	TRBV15	CATSRSRGTGNTEAFF	TGTGCCACCAGCAGATCCCGAGGGACAGGGAACACTGAAGCTTTCTTT
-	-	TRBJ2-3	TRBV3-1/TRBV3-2	CASSQSSGFSDTQYF	TGTGCTAGCAGCCAGAGTAGCGGCTTTAGCGATACGCAGTATTTT
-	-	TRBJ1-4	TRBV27	CASSLVATNEKLFF	TGTGCCAGCAGCCTCGTTGCAACTAATGAAAAACTGTTTTTT
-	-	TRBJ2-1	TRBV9	CASSVLAGTYNEQFF	TGTGCCAGCAGCGTACTTGCGGGGACCTACAATGAGCAGTTCTTC
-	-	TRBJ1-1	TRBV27	CASSAHREGAEAFF	TGTGCCAGCAGTGCCCACAGGGAGGGGGCTGAAGCTTTCTTT
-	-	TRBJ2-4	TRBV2	CASSEVLRAIQYF	TGTGCCAGCAGTGAAGTCCTGCGGGCCATTCAGTACTTC
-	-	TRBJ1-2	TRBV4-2	CASSPGRGEDGYTF	TGTGCCAGCAGCCCGGGACGGGGGGAGGATGGCTACACCTTC
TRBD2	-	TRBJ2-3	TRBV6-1	CASSDTLAGADTQYF	TGTGCCAGCAGTGATACCCTAGCGGGGGCGGATACGCAGTATTTT
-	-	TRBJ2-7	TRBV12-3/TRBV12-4	CASTASSYEQYF	TGTGCCAGCACCGCCAGCTCCTACGAGCAGTACTTC
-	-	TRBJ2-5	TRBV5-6	CASSLPAGHYQETQYF	TGTGCCAGCAGCTTGCCAGCGGGACATTACCAAGAGACCCAGTACTTC
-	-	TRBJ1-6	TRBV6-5	CASSYTNSPLHF	TGTGCCAGCAGTTACACTAATTCACCCCTCCACTTT
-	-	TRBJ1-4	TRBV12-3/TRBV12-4	CASNRGDEKLFF	TGTGCCAGCAATCGGGGGGATGAAAAACTGTTTTTT
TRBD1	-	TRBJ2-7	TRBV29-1	CSVEGLTGGEFNEQYF	TGCAGCGTTGAAGGTTTGACAGGGGGCGAGTTTAACGAGCAGTACTTC
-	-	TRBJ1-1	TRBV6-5	CASSYRTRDGNTEAFF	TGTGCCAGCAGTTACAGAACCCGAGACGGGAACACTGAAGCTTTCTTT
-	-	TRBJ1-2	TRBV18	CASSWGQTWDYGYTF	TGTGCCAGCTCATGGGGTCAAACTTGGGACTATGGCTACACCTTC
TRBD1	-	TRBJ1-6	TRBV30	CATPRTGGNSPLHF	TGTGCCACCCCACGGACAGGGGGTAATTCACCCCTCCACTTT
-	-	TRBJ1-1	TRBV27	CASSPGPRSGEAFF	TGTGCCAGCAGTCCAGGACCGCGCAGCGGTGAAGCTTTCTTT
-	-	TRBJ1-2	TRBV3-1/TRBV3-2	CASKPTGGSGYTF	TGTGCCAGCAAACCGACAGGTGGATCAGGCTACACCTTC
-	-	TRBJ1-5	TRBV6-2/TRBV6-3	CASSYSKANQPQHF	TGTGCCAGCAGTTACTCGAAAGCAAATCAGCCCCAGCATTTT
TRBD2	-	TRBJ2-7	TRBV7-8	CASSRDRLAINEQYF	TGTGCCAGCAGCCGAGACAGACTAGCGATAAATGAGCAGTACTTC
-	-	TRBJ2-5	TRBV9	CASSVLGQGEETQYF	TGTGCCAGCAGCGTCCTAGGCCAGGGCGAAGAGACCCAGTACTTC
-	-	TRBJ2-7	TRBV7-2	CASSLVGFRAGEQYF	TGTGCCAGCAGCTTAGTAGGTTTTAGGGCTGGTGAGCAGTACTTC